This T cell receptor beta chain was documented in a study of cytomegalovirus exposure and HLA in healthy donors. Between the trimmed V and J ends, which lost 8 bases and 0 bases, there was a span of 14 bases. The CDR3 spans 15 residues. CDR1 and CDR2 from the germline V gene are ENHRY and SYGVKD. PCR amplification relied on 60 Vbeta primers (plus 13 Jbeta primers). The data were produced by immunoSEQ multiplex PCR, yet TCRdb's version contains in-frame clones alone and is incomplete. The data hold over 150,000 clones, with 80% observed a single time. Sample: PBMCs. This sequence joins TRBV10-3 and TRBJ1-3; D is undetermined. This receptor was obtained from a man aged 30 to 45 in good health and CMV-seropositive. The CDR3 is CAILDTRASGNTIYF. DNA of the CDR3: TGTGCCATCTTAGACACCCGAGCCTCTGGAAACACCATATATTTT.